This T cell receptor (beta chain) derives from a study of cytomegalovirus exposure and HLA in healthy donors. General observations from the study: Among the CMV-associated chains, three were confirmed in vitro as specific for CMV antigens. The study put under 200 TCR beta chains on its list as cytomegalovirus-associated. Reportedly, cytomegalovirus status was diagnosed with high sensitivity and specificity.

Worth noting for this clone: Its antigen is not known.

CDR3 length equals 14 residues. Germline lookup yields CDR1 SGDLS and CDR2 YYNGEE. Trimming removed 2 bases from V and 6 bases from J, with 12 bases in between. TCRdb's table, derived via immunoSEQ multiplex PCR, lists solely in-frame clones and lacks some. In the table there are about 88,000 clones, roughly 80% of which are singletons. The specimen sequenced was PBMCs. This chain connects TRBV9 to TRBJ1-3; a possible D gene is TRBD1 (6 bases). This TCR came from a woman aged 18 to 35 in good health and CMV-seropositive. This CDR3 is CASSVDRTANTIYF. CDR3 sequence (DNA): TGTGCCAGCAGCGTTGATAGGACAGCAAACACCATATATTTT.